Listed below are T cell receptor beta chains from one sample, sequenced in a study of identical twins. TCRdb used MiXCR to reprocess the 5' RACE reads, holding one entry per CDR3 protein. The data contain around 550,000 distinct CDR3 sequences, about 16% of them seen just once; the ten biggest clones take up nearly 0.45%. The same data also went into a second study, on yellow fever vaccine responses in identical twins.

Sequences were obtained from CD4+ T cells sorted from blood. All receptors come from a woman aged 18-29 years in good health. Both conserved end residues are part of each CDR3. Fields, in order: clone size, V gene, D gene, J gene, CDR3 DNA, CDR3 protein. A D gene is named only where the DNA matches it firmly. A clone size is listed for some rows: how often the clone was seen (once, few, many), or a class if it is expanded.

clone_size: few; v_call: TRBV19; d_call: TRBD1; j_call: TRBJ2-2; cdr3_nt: TGTGCCAGTAATGCCGGGACAGGGTACACCGGGGAGCTGTTTTTT; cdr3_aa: CASNAGTGYTGELFF
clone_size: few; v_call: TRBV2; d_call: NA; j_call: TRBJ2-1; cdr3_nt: TGTGCCAGCACCCTGGGGCCCTACAATGAGCAGTTCTTC; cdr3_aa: CASTLGPYNEQFF
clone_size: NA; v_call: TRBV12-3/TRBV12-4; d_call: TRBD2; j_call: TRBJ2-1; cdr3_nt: TGTGCCAGCACGCTAGCGGGGGATACTGAGCAGTTCTTC; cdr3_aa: CASTLAGDTEQFF
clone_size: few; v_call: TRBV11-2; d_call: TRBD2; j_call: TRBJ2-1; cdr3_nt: TGTGCCAGCAGCTTAGATGAGGGACTAGCGGGTTGGTACAATGAGCAGTTCTTC; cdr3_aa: CASSLDEGLAGWYNEQFF
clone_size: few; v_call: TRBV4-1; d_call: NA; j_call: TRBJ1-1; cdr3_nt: TGCGCCAGCAGCGCACAGGGTTGGTTCACTGAAGCTTTCTTT; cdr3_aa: CASSAQGWFTEAFF
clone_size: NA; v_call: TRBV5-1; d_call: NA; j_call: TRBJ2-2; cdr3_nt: TGCGCCAGCAGCTTGGGGCCCCCAATTGCGGAGCTGTTTTTT; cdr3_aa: CASSLGPPIAELFF
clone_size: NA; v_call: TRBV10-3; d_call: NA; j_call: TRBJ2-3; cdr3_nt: TGTGCCATCAGTGAGTCGAATGTCTCCACAGATACGCAGTATTTT; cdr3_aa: CAISESNVSTDTQYF
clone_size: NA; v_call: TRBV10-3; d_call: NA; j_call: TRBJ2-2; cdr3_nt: TGTGCCATCAAAGAGGGGACCGGGGAGCTGTTTTTT; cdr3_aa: CAIKEGTGELFF
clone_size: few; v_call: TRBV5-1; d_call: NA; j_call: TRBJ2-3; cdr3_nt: TGCGCCAGCAGCTCACTAGGACTTGGGGATACGCAGTATTTT; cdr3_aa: CASSSLGLGDTQYF
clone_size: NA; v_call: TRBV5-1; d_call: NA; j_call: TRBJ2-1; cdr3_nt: TGCGCCAGCAGCTTGGGCAGGGGTTTGGCTTACAATGAGCAGTTCTTC; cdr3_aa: CASSLGRGLAYNEQFF
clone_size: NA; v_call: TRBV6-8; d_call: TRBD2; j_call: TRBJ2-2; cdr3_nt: TGTGCCAGCACCACTTCGATTGGACTAGCGGACAACACCGGGGAGCTGTTTTTT; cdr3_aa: CASTTSIGLADNTGELFF
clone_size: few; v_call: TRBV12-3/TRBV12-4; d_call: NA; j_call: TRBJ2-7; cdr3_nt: TGTGCCAGCAGTTTAAGGTTCGTCTACGAGCAGTACTTC; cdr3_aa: CASSLRFVYEQYF
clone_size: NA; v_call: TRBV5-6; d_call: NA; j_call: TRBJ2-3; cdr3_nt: TGTGCCAGCAGCTTGGACGATACGCAGTATTTT; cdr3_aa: CASSLDDTQYF
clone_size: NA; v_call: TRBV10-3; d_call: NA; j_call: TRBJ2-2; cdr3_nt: TGTGCCATCAGTGAGCGTTCGGGGTCGTACACCGGGGAGCTGTTTTTT; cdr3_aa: CAISERSGSYTGELFF
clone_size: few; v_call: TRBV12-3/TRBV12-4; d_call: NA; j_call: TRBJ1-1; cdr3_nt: TGTGCCAGCAGTCCCCTGCGAGGGTGGAGCACTGAAGCTTTCTTT; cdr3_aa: CASSPLRGWSTEAFF
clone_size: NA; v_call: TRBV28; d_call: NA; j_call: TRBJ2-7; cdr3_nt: TGTGCCAGCAGTTTTCCGGGCACCTACGAGCAGTACTTC; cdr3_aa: CASSFPGTYEQYF
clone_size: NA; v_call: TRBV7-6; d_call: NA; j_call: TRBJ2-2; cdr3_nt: TGTGCCAGCAGCTTAGGGGCACAGCACCACAAATCACAGGGCACCGGGGAGCTGTTTTTT; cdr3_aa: CASSLGAQHHKSQGTGELFF
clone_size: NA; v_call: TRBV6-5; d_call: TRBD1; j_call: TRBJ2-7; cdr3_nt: TGTGCCAGCAGTTACCGAGGGACAGGGATCCTCTACGAGCAGTACTTC; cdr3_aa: CASSYRGTGILYEQYF
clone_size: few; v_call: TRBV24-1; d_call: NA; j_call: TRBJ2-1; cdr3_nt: TGTGCCACCAGTGACCCCCTGTGGGCGTTTAGTGAGCAGTTCTTC; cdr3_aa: CATSDPLWAFSEQFF
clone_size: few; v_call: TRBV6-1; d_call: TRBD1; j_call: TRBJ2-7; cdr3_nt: TGTGCCAGCCCTAGGGGGACAGGCTCCTACGAGCAGTACTTC; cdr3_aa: CASPRGTGSYEQYF
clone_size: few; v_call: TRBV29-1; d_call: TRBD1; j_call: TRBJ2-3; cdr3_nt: TGCAGCTGTGGACAGGGGGCCGGAGATACGCAGTATTTT; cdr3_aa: CSCGQGAGDTQYF
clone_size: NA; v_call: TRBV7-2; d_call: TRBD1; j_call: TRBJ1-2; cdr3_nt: TGTGCCAGCAGCAAAGGACAGGGTAGCTATGGCTACACCTTC; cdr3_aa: CASSKGQGSYGYTF
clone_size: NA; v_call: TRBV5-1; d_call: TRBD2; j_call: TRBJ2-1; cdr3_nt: TGCGCCAGCAGCTTGCCCGGGACTAGCGTTCCCTATGAGCAGTTCTTC; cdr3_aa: CASSLPGTSVPYEQFF
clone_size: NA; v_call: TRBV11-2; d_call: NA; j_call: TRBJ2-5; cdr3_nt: TGTGCCAGCAGCAGCCTTCGGGGGTCGGAGACCCAGTACTTC; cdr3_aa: CASSSLRGSETQYF
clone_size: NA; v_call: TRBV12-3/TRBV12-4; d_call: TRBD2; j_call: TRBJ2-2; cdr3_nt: TGTGCCAGCAGTCCCGGACTAGCGGCTCGCGGGGAGCTGTTTTTT; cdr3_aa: CASSPGLAARGELFF
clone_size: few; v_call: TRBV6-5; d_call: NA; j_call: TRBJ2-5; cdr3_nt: TGTGCCAGCAGTTACGGGCCCCTCCAAGAGACCCAGTACTTC; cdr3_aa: CASSYGPLQETQYF
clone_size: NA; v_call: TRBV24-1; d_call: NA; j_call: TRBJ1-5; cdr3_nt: TGTGCCACGCAAGCGTCGGGGGAGGGTCAGCCCCAGCATTTT; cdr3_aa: CATQASGEGQPQHF
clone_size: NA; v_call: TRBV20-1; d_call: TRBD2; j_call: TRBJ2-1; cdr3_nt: TGCAGTGCTAGAGATCTGGGGACTATCGCCTACAATGAGCAGTTCTTC; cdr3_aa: CSARDLGTIAYNEQFF
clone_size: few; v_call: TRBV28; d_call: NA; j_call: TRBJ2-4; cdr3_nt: TGTGCCAGCAGATTTCAGGGATTAGCCAAAAACATTCAGTACTTC; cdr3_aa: CASRFQGLAKNIQYF
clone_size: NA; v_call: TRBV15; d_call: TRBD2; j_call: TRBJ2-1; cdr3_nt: TGTGCCACCAGCAGAGAAGCCCCTAGCGGGGGACTTCACAATGAGCAGTTCTTC; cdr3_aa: CATSREAPSGGLHNEQFF
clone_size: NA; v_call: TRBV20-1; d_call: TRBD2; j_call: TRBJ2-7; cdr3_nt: TGCAGTGCTGTAGCGGGCAAAAGCTACGAGCAGTACTTC; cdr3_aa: CSAVAGKSYEQYF
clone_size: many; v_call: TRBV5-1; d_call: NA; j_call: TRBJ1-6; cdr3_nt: TGCGCCAGCAGCTTGGAGGGTTTCGATTCACCCCTCCACTTT; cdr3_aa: CASSLEGFDSPLHF
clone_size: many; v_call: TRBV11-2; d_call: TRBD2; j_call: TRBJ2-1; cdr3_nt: TGTGCCAGCAGCCTTAGCGGGGGGCCAAACAATGAGCAGTTCTTC; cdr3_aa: CASSLSGGPNNEQFF
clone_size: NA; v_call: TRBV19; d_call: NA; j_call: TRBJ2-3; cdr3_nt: TGTGCCAGTAGTACCGCCCGTGGTCAGCGGACAGATACGCAGTATTTT; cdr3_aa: CASSTARGQRTDTQYF
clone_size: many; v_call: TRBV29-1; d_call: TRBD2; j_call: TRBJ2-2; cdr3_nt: TGCAGCGCCGGGGAGCGGGAGTCGAACACCGGGGAGCTGTTTTTT; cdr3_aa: CSAGERESNTGELFF
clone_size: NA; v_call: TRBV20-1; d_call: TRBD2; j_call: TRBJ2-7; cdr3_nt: TGCAGTGCTCTCTCCGGACTAGCGGGCGCCTACGAGCAGTACTTC; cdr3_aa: CSALSGLAGAYEQYF
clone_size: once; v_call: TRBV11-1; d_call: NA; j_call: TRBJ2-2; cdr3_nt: TGCGCCAGCAGCTTCCAGTACCTGCGGGCTCGGGACACCGGGGAGCTGTTTTTT; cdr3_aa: CASSFQYLRARDTGELFF